A single sample gave rise to the 18 T cell receptor beta chains below, sequenced in a study of cytomegalovirus exposure and HLA in healthy donors. The PCR made use of 60 Vbeta and 13 Jbeta primers. Profiled with immunoSEQ multiplex PCR; TCRdb holds only in-frame clones, not every one. The profile covers tens of thousands of clones, with roughly 80% appearing a single time and roughly 5% taken by the ten largest. The sequencing sample was made of PBMCs. The receptors come from a male donor in good health and CMV-seropositive.

The rearrangement links TRBV6-1 to TRBJ1-5; 8 bases are shared with TRBD1. J was trimmed by 6 bases and V by 1 base; bases with no gene match: 17. CDR1 and CDR2 (germline): MNHNS, SASEGT. The CDR3 is made up of 19 amino acids. The CDR3 region is CASSEGIARRGLWGQPQHF. CDR3 coding DNA: TGTGCCAGCAGTGAAGGGATCGCGCGCAGGGGGCTATGGGGTCAGCCCCAGCATTTT.

The V gene is TRBV30, the J gene TRBJ2-5; 8 bases are shared with TRBD1. The DNA end is a closer match to TRBJ2-7, so the J assignment may be wrong. The CDR3 totals 13 residues. Germline CDR1 GTSNPN, CDR2 SVGIG (reference sequence). The CDR3 DNA follows: TGTGCCTGGAGTGTAACAGGGGGTGACGAGCAGTACTTC. Translated: CAWSVTGGDEQYF.

This chain connects TRBV7-2 to TRBJ1-5; no clear D. From germline, CDR1 is SGHTA and CDR2 FQGNSA. V lost 5 bases, J lost 12 bases, and 14 bases lay in between. The CDR3 length is 12 residues. The CDR3 sequence: CASSPPTNVQHF. Here the CDR3 DNA reads TGTGCCAGCAGCCCTCCTACTAACGTCCAGCATTTT.

This sequence joins TRBV15 and TRBJ2-2, with D unresolved. The ends were cut back, 0 bases at V and 8 bases at J, with 4 bases in the middle. The CDR3 sequence is 12 residues long. In germline, CDR1 is LNHNV, CDR2 YYDKDF (reference sequence). As DNA, the CDR3 is TGTGCCACCAGCAGAGATGTAGGGGAGCTGTTTTTT. This gives the protein CATSRDVGELFF.

V usage is TRBV30 and J usage is TRBJ1-2, with 7 positions matching TRBD1. CDR3 size: 12 residues. Germline trimming cut 5 bases from V and 2 bases from J; bases unmatched to any gene: 2. Germline values: CDR1 GTSNPN, CDR2 SVGIG (reference sequence). CDR3 sequence (DNA): TGTGCCTGGCAGACAGGGAACTATGGCTACACCTTC. Its protein is CAWQTGNYGYTF.

Relative to its sample, this clone is medium-sized. The rearrangement joins TRBV4-1 to TRBJ2-7; D uncertain. CDR3 length equals 13 residues. The germline CDR1 and CDR2 sequences are MGHRA and YSYEKL. Trimming removed 1 base at V and 6 bases at J, with 10 bases between. CDR3 protein: CASSQGIYGEQYF. In DNA, the CDR3 is TGCGCCAGCAGCCAAGGCATCTATGGCGAGCAGTACTTC.

This clone was detected only a few times. This sequence joins TRBV6-4 and TRBJ1-1; D is unclear. The CDR3 length is 13 residues. Trimming took off 4 bases at V and 1 base at J, with 7 bases between the two ends. From germline, CDR1 is MRHNA and CDR2 SNTAGT. The CDR3 nucleotides read TGTGCCAGCAGTGTCCGAGGGAACACTGAAGCTTTCTTT. Residues: CASSVRGNTEAFF.

On this clone: The junction shows a germline mismatch at one end, possibly a read error. This chain links TRBV4-3 with TRBJ1-4, with D possibly matching TRBD1 (5 bases). CDR1 is LGHNA and CDR2 is YSLEER in the germline V gene. There are 15 residues in the CDR3. DNA of the CDR3: TGCGCCAGCAGCAAAGAGGGGAGCTCTAATGAAAAACTGTTTTTT. It specifies CASSKEGSSNEKLFF.

V usage is TRBV4-3 and J usage is TRBJ1-1, with D hard to call. The V and J ends lost 2 bases and 7 bases respectively, with 14 bases between them. The CDR3 contains 14 residues. The germline V gene has CDR1 LGHNA and CDR2 YSLEER. CDR3 in DNA: TGCGCCAGCAGCCAAACGTTCGCACGGGATGAAGCTTTCTTT. Its protein is CASSQTFARDEAFF.

The rearrangement links TRBV6-5 to TRBJ2-7; D gene unclear. Per the germline V gene, CDR1 is MNHEY and CDR2 is SVGAGI. The V end lost 0 bases, the J end lost 6 bases, and 9 bases lay between the germline ends. The CDR3 consists of 13 residues. The CDR3 DNA follows: TGTGCCAGCAGTTACTCGAGTCTCGGCGAGCAGTACTTC. Translated, it gives CASSYSSLGEQYF.

The chain joins TRBV6-1 to TRBJ1-2; D is possibly TRBD1 (5 bases). CDR1 is MNHNS, CDR2 SASEGT, per germline. The CDR3 length is 13 residues. The ends were cut back, 4 bases at V and 8 bases at J, with 14 bases in the middle. This chain's CDR3 is CASSVVQGSGYTF. Here the CDR3 DNA reads TGTGCCAGCAGTGTGGTCCAGGGCAGCGGCTACACCTTC.

The chain employs TRBV9 and TRBJ1-2; 10 bases map to TRBD1. This CDR3 spans 15 amino acids. Per the germline V gene, CDR1 is SGDLS and CDR2 is YYNGEE. Unmatched junction bases numbered 2, after V lost 2 bases and J lost 1 base. The CDR3 sequence is CASSVGQGVNYGYTF. In DNA form, the CDR3 reads TGTGCCAGCAGCGTCGGACAGGGGGTTAACTATGGCTACACCTTC.

The chain joins TRBV29-1 to TRBJ2-2, with 7 bases fitting TRBD2. Germline values: CDR1 SQVTM, CDR2 ANQGSEA. V lost 3 bases and J lost 6; bases outside the gene matches: 7. The CDR3 covers 14 residues. The CDR3 sequence is CSVEGVRGAGELFF. CDR3 sequence (DNA): TGCAGCGTTGAGGGTGTTCGGGGGGCCGGGGAGCTGTTTTTT.

The chain joins TRBV11-1 to TRBJ2-1; D is possibly TRBD2 (6 bases). V lost 3 bases and J 4 bases, leaving 13 bases between the germline ends. The CDR3 extends over 15 amino acids. The V gene's germline CDR1 is SGHAT and CDR2 FQDESV (reference sequence). CDR3 nucleotide sequence: TGTGCCAGCAGCTTGTACCGGGACTCATACAATGAGCAGTTCTTC. It is translated as CASSLYRDSYNEQFF.

This clone was counted at least ten times. The chain links TRBV11-1 to TRBJ2-7; 7 nucleotides line up with TRBD2. V dropped 1 base and J dropped 3; count of bases not matched to a gene: 12. Germline CDR1 SGHAT, CDR2 FQDESV (reference sequence). The CDR3 spans 17 residues. The CDR3 sequence is CASSLESGDGGIYEQYF. In DNA form, the CDR3 reads TGTGCCAGCAGCTTAGAATCGGGCGACGGGGGGATCTACGAGCAGTACTTC. The variable domain in full, with the rest retrieved from reference TRBV11-1 and TRBJ2-7, is EAEVAQSPRYKITEKSQAVAFWCDPISGHATLYWYRQILGQGPELLVQFQDESVVDDSQLPKDRFSAERLKGVDSTLKIQPAELGDSAMYLCASSLESGDGGIYEQYFGPGTRLTVT.

The sample holds one count of this clone. The genes are TRBV14 and TRBJ2-7; D is perhaps TRBD1 (5 bases). Between the trimmed V and J ends, which lost 0 bases and 4 bases, there was a span of 10 bases. The CDR3 totals 14 residues. Germline values: CDR1 SGHDN, CDR2 FVKESK. CDR3 amino acids: CASSQDVQGYEQYF. The CDR3 DNA reads as TGTGCCAGCAGCCAAGATGTTCAGGGTTACGAGCAGTACTTC.

The chain links TRBV6-1 to TRBJ1-5, with D possibly being TRBD1 (6 bases). Germline CDR1 MNHNS, CDR2 SASEGT. The CDR3 runs 15 residues. Trimming took 6 bases from V and 7 from J, leaving 19 bases between them. In DNA, the CDR3 is TGTGCCAGCAGGCCCTGGGGGGGGAGGGGGCAGCCCCAGCATTTT. This gives the protein CASRPWGGRGQPQHF.

The chain employs TRBV28 and TRBJ2-7; D possibly corresponds to TRBD1 (6 bases). CDR3 size: 12 residues. V was shortened by 3 bases and J by 6 bases, with 9 bases between the two germline ends. The germline gives CDR1 MDHEN, CDR2 SYDVKM. The DNA of the CDR3 is TGTGCCAGCAGTTTCAGGGGTAGCGAGCAGTACTTC. Amino acid sequence: CASSFRGSEQYF.